This TCR beta chain was sequenced for a study of blood T cell repertoires in COVID-19. Study in general: Sites across the United States, Italy and Spain contributed samples from acute and convalescent COVID-19. T cells, B-cell-depleted T cells, or PBMCs supplied cDNA or gDNA.

Concerning this clone: A junction boundary mismatches the germline segment, possibly from a read error.

Original analysis: By means of reference gene primer amplification, nucleated cell counts were estimated. The assay was immunoSEQ multiplex PCR, and TCRdb's table has in-frame clones only and misses some. That table is the source of V, J and clone size, and D and trimming were worked out from the DNA. The table lists 200,000 to 250,000 clones, approximately 80% of them singletons. The CDR3 is 11 residues long. Germline CDR1 reads MNHEY; CDR2 reads SVGEGT. The V call is TRBV6-2 or TRBV6-3, the J call TRBJ1-1, with unresolved D. Material for sequencing was peripheral blood. The receptor comes from a woman aged 18-29 years with acute or convalescent COVID-19. As DNA, the CDR3 is TGTGCCAGCAGTTCGGGGTCTGAGGCTTTCTTT. It specifies CASSSGSEAFF.